This TCR beta chain stems from a study of cytomegalovirus exposure and HLA in healthy donors. General study findings and limits: Researchers reportedly found TCR beta sequences accurately predicted most subjects' HLA-A and HLA-B alleles.

On this clone itself: Its matching antigen is unknown.

Both 60 Vbeta primers and 13 Jbeta primers went into the PCR. Only in-frame clones appear in the TCRdb table, and some are missing; sequencing was by immunoSEQ multiplex PCR. The table has roughly 120,000 clones, around 85% seen once. J gave up 0 bases and V 5 bases, and 3 bases lay outside the gene matches. Germline-derived CDR1 and CDR2 are SNHLY and FYNNEI. The CDR3 extends over 16 amino acids. The source material was PBMCs. This receptor was obtained from a man aged 30 to 39 in good health and CMV-seropositive. V is TRBV2 and J is TRBJ2-6, with 8 bases identical to TRBD1. The CDR3 nucleotides are TGTGCCAGCAGTAGGGACAGGCTCTCTGGGGCCAACGTCCTGACTTTC. It codes for CASSRDRLSGANVLTF.